This passage covers 5 T cell receptor beta chains from one sample sequenced in a study of blood T cells in healthy people across ages. A second PCR of 7 to 11 cycles used a sample-barcoded 5' primer and a J-beta primer mix. TCRdb analysed the 5' RACE reads with MiXCR anew, one entry per CDR3 protein. The sample lists 760,000 or so distinct CDR3 sequences; 20% to 25% were seen once. This same sample was also part of a study on T cells of mothers and their children.

Sequenced material: blood. Receptor source: a boy between 10 and 17 years old in good health.

The gene calls are TRBV2 and TRBJ2-7; 10 positions agree with TRBD2. The J segment lost 1 base and the V segment lost 6 bases, leaving 12 bases of the junction unmatched. Germline CDR1 and CDR2: SNHLY and FYNNEI. This CDR3 has 17 residues. CDR3 DNA sequence: TGTGCCAGCAGCGAGGGGATAGCGGGGGGCCATTCCTACGAGCAGTACTTC. This codes for CASSEGIAGGHSYEQYF.

The J gene is TRBJ1-2, the V gene TRBV29-1; D is unclear. Germline assignment: CDR1 SQVTM and CDR2 ANQGSEA. This CDR3 spans 12 amino acids. V was trimmed by 4 bases and J by 4 bases, leaving 10 bases between them. The CDR3 DNA reads TGCAGCGTTGCGAAGGACCTCTATGGCTACACCTTC. Translation gives CSVAKDLYGYTF. The complete variable domain, with remaining parts taken from reference TRBV29-1 and TRBJ1-2, reads SAVISQKPSRDICQRGTSLTIQCQVDSQVTMMFWYRQQPGQSLTLIATANQGSEATYESGFVIDKFPISRPNLTFSTLTVSNMSPEDSSIYLCSVAKDLYGYTFGSGTRLTVV.

V and J are TRBV24-1 and TRBJ2-3; 7 bases are a match to TRBD2. Germline CDR1 KGHDR, CDR2 SFDVKD. Trimming at V came to 5 bases and at J to 4 bases, leaving 5 bases not matched to a gene. The CDR3 has 14 residues. CDR3 region: CATSGRGGADTQYF. The CDR3 nucleotides are TGTGCCACCAGTGGTCGGGGAGGGGCAGATACGCAGTATTTT.

The chain couples TRBV20-1 to TRBJ1-1; TRBD1 is a possible D gene (5 bases). This CDR3 has 13 amino acids. The germline V gene has CDR1 DFQATT and CDR2 SNEGSKA (reference sequence). The ends were cut back, 4 bases at V and 10 bases at J, with 19 bases in the middle. CDR3 loop: CSAKSRGFGIAFF. The CDR3 nucleotides read TGCAGTGCTAAATCGAGGGGATTTGGGATAGCTTTCTTT.

This clonotype was counted only a few times. The rearrangement uses TRBV28 and TRBJ2-1, with 9 bases that match TRBD2. V lost 10 bases and J lost 0; bases outside the gene matches: 10. Germline CDR1 and CDR2: MDHEN and SYDVKM. This CDR3 has 16 residues. The CDR3 sequence is CAIGTSLSSSYNEQFF. The CDR3 DNA is TGTGCCATCGGGACTAGCCTATCCTCCTCCTACAATGAGCAGTTCTTC.